Each of the 18 T cell receptor beta chains below was sequenced from the same sample in a study of cytomegalovirus exposure and HLA in healthy donors. Primers: 60 Vbeta forward and 13 Jbeta reverse. The repertoire was sequenced with immunoSEQ multiplex PCR; TCRdb's copy has only in-frame clones and lacks some. The sample has around 140,000 clones, roughly 10% seen once. Sequenced sample: PBMCs. The source of these receptors is a man in his forties or fifties in good health and CMV-seronegative.

The CDR3 is CASSQDSSYGYTF. In DNA form, the CDR3 reads TGTGCCAGCAGCCAAGATTCTAGCTATGGCTACACCTTC. V and J are TRBV14 and TRBJ1-2; D gene unclear. V shed 0 bases and J shed 4 bases, with 6 bases lying between them. The CDR3 sequence is 13 residues long. Germline V CDR1 and CDR2: SGHDN, FVKESK. The full variable domain, rest sourced from reference TRBV14 and TRBJ1-2, is EAGVTQFPSHSVIEKGQTVTLRCDPISGHDNLYWYRRVMGKEIKFLLHFVKESKQDESGMPNNRFLAERTGGTYSTLKVQPAELEDSGVYFCASSQDSSYGYTFGSGTRLTVV.

This clone was detected a few times. The chain is built from TRBV14 and TRBJ2-1, with D unresolved. The CDR3 covers 12 residues. Trimming pared 4 bases from V and 7 bases from J, leaving 8 bases between. Germline assignment: CDR1 SGHDN and CDR2 FVKESK. For the CDR3, the DNA is TGTGCCAGCAGCCGAATTAGAAATGAGCAGTTCTTC. This codes for CASSRIRNEQFF.

The chain is built from TRBV12-5 and TRBJ1-6; tentative D call: TRBD1 (5 bases). Germline V gives CDR1 LGHNT, CDR2 FRNRAP. The CDR3 has 18 residues. Trimming removed 1 base at V and 7 bases at J, with 20 bases between. CDR3 sequence reads: CASGLDRGGFDGNSPLHF. CDR3 bases: TGTGCTAGTGGTTTGGACCGCGGGGGGTTCGACGGGAATTCACCCCTCCACTTT.

This rearrangement joins TRBV5-1 to TRBJ1-1, with D maybe TRBD1 (5 bases). This CDR3 is 15 amino acids long. Per germline, CDR1 SGHRS and CDR2 YFSETQ. V gave up 0 bases and J gave up 7 bases, with 16 bases separating them. The DNA of the CDR3 is TGCGCCAGCAGCTTGGAGGGGCCCCCGGTAGGTGAAGCTTTCTTT. Its translation: CASSLEGPPVGEAFF.

J is TRBJ2-7 and V is TRBV6-1, with TRBD1 identical over 7 bases. This CDR3 comprises 14 residues. CDR1 and CDR2 (germline): MNHNS, SASEGT. Trimming took 6 bases from V and 0 from J; bases not matched to a gene: 5. The CDR3 nucleotides read TGTGCCAGCAGCGAGGACAGGTTCTCCTACGAGCAGTACTTC. Translation: CASSEDRFSYEQYF.

The V and J genes are TRBV28 and TRBJ1-4, with D possibly matching TRBD1 (6 bases). Germline CDR1 reads MDHEN; CDR2 reads SYDVKM. The CDR3 length is 16 residues. Trimming pared 6 bases from V and 7 bases from J, leaving 21 bases between. The CDR3 loop reads CASRLSGGAGGEKLFF. The CDR3 DNA reads as TGTGCCAGCAGATTGAGCGGGGGGGCCGGGGGTGAAAAACTGTTTTTT.

This clone was observed a few times. This chain links TRBV2 with TRBJ1-2; D is unresolved. V shed 3 bases and J shed 5 bases, with 16 bases lying between them. The CDR3 is made up of 15 amino acids. Germline CDR1 and CDR2: SNHLY and FYNNEI. CDR3 sequence (DNA): TGTGCCAGCAGTGATAGGGAGGGAGAGATATATGGCTACACCTTC. This codes for CASSDREGEIYGYTF.

The V call is TRBV25-1, the J call TRBJ2-7; weak D call: TRBD2 (6 bases). Germline assignment: CDR1 MGHDK and CDR2 SYGVNS. V gave up 10 bases and J gave up 3 bases, with 16 bases separating them. The CDR3 contains 13 residues. The CDR3 here is CANRERKNYEQYF. The CDR3 DNA reads TGTGCCAACCGGGAGAGGAAAAACTACGAGCAGTACTTC.

This clone has only a few counts. This chain uses TRBV12-5 with TRBJ1-2, with 9 positions matching TRBD1. The CDR3 has 15 amino acids. CDR1 is LGHNT, CDR2 FRNRAP, per germline. Trimming cost V 5 bases and J 8 bases; bases outside gene matches: 12. The CDR3 sequence is CASGPPAGTGSGYTF. Here the CDR3 DNA reads TGTGCTAGTGGTCCCCCCGCCGGGACAGGGAGCGGCTACACCTTC.

This rearrangement joins TRBV7-9 to TRBJ2-1, with 7 positions matching TRBD2. Germline CDR1 reads SEHNR; CDR2 reads FQNEAQ (reference sequence). The CDR3 length is 15 residues. Trimming took 5 bases from V and 1 from J; bases not matched to a gene: 5. The CDR3 DNA is TGTGCCAGCAGCGCGCAGCGGGGATCCTACAATGAGCAGTTCTTC. This encodes CASSAQRGSYNEQFF.

This clone turned up a few times. The chain uses TRBV6-5 and TRBJ1-5, with TRBD1 matching 7 bases. This CDR3 spans 14 amino acids. The V segment lost 2 bases and the J segment 8 bases; nucleotides outside the gene matches: 6. CDR1 and CDR2 (germline): MNHEY, SVGAGI. The CDR3 nucleotides read TGTGCCAGCAGTTACGGAGGGGGCTCGGAGCCCCAGCATTTT. It encodes CASSYGGGSEPQHF.

The CDR3 spells CASSPDNSGANVLTF. CDR3 nucleotide sequence: TGTGCCAGCAGTCCGGACAACTCTGGGGCCAACGTCCTGACTTTC. The chain joins TRBV6-5 to TRBJ2-6; TRBD1 might be the D (5 bases). The CDR3 has 15 residues. V lost 5 bases and J 0 bases, leaving 8 bases between the germline ends. Looked up from germline, CDR1 is MNHEY and CDR2 is SVGAGI.

This rearrangement joins TRBV29-1 to TRBJ2-1; D is possibly TRBD1 (5 bases). There are 12 residues in the CDR3. Germline V gives CDR1 SQVTM, CDR2 ANQGSEA. Deletions cut 6 bases from V and 5 bases from J, with 11 bases between. The CDR3 loop is CSVAVRDNEQFF. The CDR3 DNA is TGCAGCGTAGCAGTCAGGGACAATGAGCAGTTCTTC.

This clone has only a few counts. The chain combines TRBV9 with TRBJ2-7; possible D gene TRBD1, 6 bases. This CDR3 contains 12 residues. Per the germline V gene, CDR1 is SGDLS and CDR2 is YYNGEE. V lost 3 bases to trimming and J lost 6 bases, with 10 bases between them. The CDR3 here is CASSGQGFEQYF. In nucleotides, the CDR3 is TGTGCCAGCAGCGGTCAGGGGTTCGAGCAGTACTTC.

The chain links TRBV7-8 to TRBJ2-7; D possibly corresponds to TRBD1 (5 bases). Germline assignment: CDR1 SGHVS and CDR2 FQNEAQ. The V end was cut by 2 bases, the J end by 3 bases, with 8 bases between. The CDR3 is made up of 13 amino acids. The DNA of the CDR3 is TGTGCCAGCAGCTTAAGGGGTTTCTACGAGCAGTACTTC. Protein product: CASSLRGFYEQYF.

This clone was counted between two and nine times. V gene TRBV10-1 combines with J gene TRBJ2-1; the D gene is possibly TRBD2 (6 bases). The CDR3 runs 15 residues. The germline gives CDR1 WNHNN, CDR2 SYGVQD (reference sequence). V shed 3 bases and J shed 6 bases, with 15 bases lying between them. CDR3 coding DNA: TGCGCCAGCAGTGATGGAGGGGCGTCGGGCAATGAGCAGTTCTTC. Encoded protein: CASSDGGASGNEQFF.

This clone occurred a few times. V usage is TRBV7-9 and J usage is TRBJ1-2; the match to TRBD1 covers 10 bases. Germline V gene sequence: CDR1 SEHNR, CDR2 FQNEAQ (reference sequence). J gave up 7 bases and V 5 bases, and 10 bases lay outside the gene matches. The CDR3 runs to 15 residues. DNA of the CDR3: TGTGCCAGCAGCCCCGGGACAGGGGAAAAGGGTGGCTACACCTTC. Its translation is CASSPGTGEKGGYTF.

The chain carries TRBV2 and TRBJ1-1, with 8 positions matching TRBD1. CDR1 and CDR2 (germline): SNHLY, FYNNEI. The CDR3 sequence is 15 residues long. V lost 4 bases to trimming and J lost 1 base; unmatched junction nucleotides: 5. The CDR3, as DNA: TGTGCCAGCAGTGGGACAGGGTCCGCGAACACTGAAGCTTTCTTT. It yields the protein CASSGTGSANTEAFF.